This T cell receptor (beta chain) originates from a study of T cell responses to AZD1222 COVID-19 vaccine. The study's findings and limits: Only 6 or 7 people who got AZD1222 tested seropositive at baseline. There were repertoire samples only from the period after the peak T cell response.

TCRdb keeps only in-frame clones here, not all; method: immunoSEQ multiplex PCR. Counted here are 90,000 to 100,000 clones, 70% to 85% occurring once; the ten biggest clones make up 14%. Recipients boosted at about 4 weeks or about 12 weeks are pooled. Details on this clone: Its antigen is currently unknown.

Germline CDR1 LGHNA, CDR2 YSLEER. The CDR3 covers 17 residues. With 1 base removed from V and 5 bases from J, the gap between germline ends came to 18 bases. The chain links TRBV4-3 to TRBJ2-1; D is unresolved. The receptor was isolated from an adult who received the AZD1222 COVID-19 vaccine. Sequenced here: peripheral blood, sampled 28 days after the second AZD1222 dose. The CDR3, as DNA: TGCGCCAGCAGCCAAGGGCTTTTGCGTCAGGTAAACAATGAGCAGTTCTTC. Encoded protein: CASSQGLLRQVNNEQFF.